This T cell receptor (beta chain) is from a study of cytomegalovirus exposure and HLA in healthy donors. The count of this clone is one. Profiled with immunoSEQ multiplex PCR; TCRdb holds only in-frame clones, not every one. Of some 140,000 clones listed, roughly 81% were seen once; the top ten hold 1.4%. The length of the CDR3 is 16 residues. The germline gives CDR1 SGHNT, CDR2 YYREEE (reference sequence). Losses at the gene ends were 4 bases for V and 4 bases for J; bases not matched to a gene: 12. Specimen: PBMCs. This clonotype was obtained from a woman younger than 45 in good health and CMV-seronegative. The gene calls are TRBV5-4 and TRBJ2-7; 9 positions agree with TRBD1. The CDR3 loop reads CASSRLQGAVLYEQYF. CDR3 DNA sequence: TGTGCCAGCAGCAGACTACAGGGGGCTGTCCTATACGAGCAGTACTTC. Filled out from reference TRBV5-4 and TRBJ2-7, the complete variable domain reads ETGVTQSPTHLIKTRGQQVTLRCSSQSGHNTVSWYQQALGQGPQFIFQYYREEENGRGNFPPRFSGLQFPNYSSELNVNALELDDSALYLCASSRLQGAVLYEQYFGPGTRLTVT.